The 24 T cell receptor beta chains in this list originate from one sample, sequenced in a study of cytomegalovirus exposure and HLA in healthy donors. 60 Vbeta and 13 Jbeta primers were used in PCR. The data were produced by immunoSEQ multiplex PCR, yet TCRdb's version contains in-frame clones alone and is incomplete. The sample consists of around 300,000 clones, about 90% of them appearing once. Sequencing was performed on PBMCs. The receptors derive from a woman under 30 in good health and CMV-seronegative.

The chain links TRBV9 to TRBJ1-2; 10 bases map to TRBD1. V trimming: 3 bases; J trimming: 2 bases; junction bases outside the gene matches: 4. The CDR3 is 15 residues long. From germline, CDR1 is SGDLS and CDR2 YYNGEE. CDR3 sequence reads: CASSARTGGNYGYTF. CDR3 in DNA: TGTGCCAGCAGCGCTAGGACAGGGGGGAACTATGGCTACACCTTC. Variable domain in full (rest from reference TRBV9 and TRBJ1-2): DSGVTQTPKHLITATGQRVTLRCSPRSGDLSVYWYQQSLDQGLQFLIQYYNGEERAKGNILERFSAQQFPDLHSELNLSSLELGDSALYFCASSARTGGNYGYTFGSGTRLTVV.

This sequence joins TRBV27 and TRBJ2-5, with D possibly TRBD1 on 5 matching bases. The V and J ends lost 6 bases and 1 base respectively, with 6 bases between them. From germline, CDR1 is MNHEY and CDR2 SMNVEV (reference sequence). This CDR3 has 12 amino acids. CDR3 residues: CASRGPQETQYF. Here the CDR3 DNA reads TGTGCCAGCAGGGGGCCCCAAGAGACCCAGTACTTC.

There are a few counts of this clone. V gene TRBV23-1 combines with J gene TRBJ2-2; D perhaps matches TRBD1 (5 bases). TRBV23-1 is an ORF; its function is uncertain. This CDR3 region has 15 residues. The V gene lost 9 bases and the J gene lost 4 bases, with 18 bases spanning the gap. The CDR3 coding sequence is TGCGCCAGTCCGTCCAGGGTCGACTTCACCGGGGAGCTGTTTTTT. Protein: CASPSRVDFTGELFF.

The V and J genes are TRBV6-1 and TRBJ2-3; D remains unclear. V was trimmed by 6 bases and J by 2 bases, leaving 6 bases between them. The germline gives CDR1 MNHNS, CDR2 SASEGT. The CDR3 is 12 residues long. The CDR3 coding sequence is TGTGCCAGCAGCCTTATCACAGATACGCAGTATTTT. Protein: CASSLITDTQYF.

V is TRBV27 and J is TRBJ2-7; D might be TRBD2 (6 bases). V was shortened by 6 bases and J by 1 base, with 10 bases between the two germline ends. The germline V gene has CDR1 MNHEY and CDR2 SMNVEV (reference sequence). The CDR3 length is 13 residues. CDR3 sequence: CASSGGPSYEQYF. The CDR3 DNA reads as TGTGCCAGCAGCGGAGGGCCATCCTACGAGCAGTACTTC.

J is TRBJ1-6 and V is TRBV27; 9 nucleotides align to TRBD1. The CDR3 has 17 amino acids. CDR1 and CDR2 from the germline V gene are MNHEY and SMNVEV (reference sequence). V lost 4 bases to trimming and J lost 9 bases; unmatched junction nucleotides: 13. CDR3 sequence (DNA): TGTGCCAGCAGTTCAATTATGCCGGGACAGGGAAGTTCACCCCTCCACTTT. Amino acid sequence: CASSSIMPGQGSSPLHF.

V and J are TRBV14 and TRBJ2-5; a possible D gene is TRBD2 (5 bases). The germline V and J ends were trimmed by 4 bases and 5 bases, with 17 bases remaining between them. CDR1 is SGHDN, CDR2 FVKESK, per germline. The CDR3 consists of 15 residues. The CDR3 nucleotides are TGTGCCAGCAGCCCGAGATTGCGGGCTTATGAGACCCAGTACTTC. Translating it yields CASSPRLRAYETQYF.

V is TRBV1 and J is TRBJ2-5; the table's D call, TRBD2, was not checked against the DNA. The end of the DNA fits TRBJ2-7 better, so the J call may be wrong. TRBV1 is termed a pseudogene. The CDR3 length is 15 residues. CDR3 loop: CTSSQALAVNYEQYF. The CDR3 DNA is TGCACCAGCAGCCAAGCCCTAGCGGTGAACTACGAGCAGTACTTC.

The genes are TRBV18 and TRBJ2-7; 7 positions match TRBD1. From germline, CDR1 is KGHSH and CDR2 LQKENI. The ends lost 3 bases at V and 2 bases at J; junction bases unmatched: 10. CDR3 length: 16 residues. The CDR3 is CASSPLGQTIPYEQYF. CDR3 sequence (DNA): TGTGCCAGCTCACCGCTGGGACAGACCATCCCCTACGAGCAGTACTTC.

The chain recombines TRBV11-2 with TRBJ2-7, with 11 bases identical to TRBD2. Germline CDR1 is SGHAT and CDR2 is FQNNGV. V gave up 5 bases and J gave up 3 bases; unmatched junction bases: 3. This CDR3 has 14 residues. DNA for the CDR3: TGTGCCAGCAGCGCCGGGACTAGCGGCTACGAGCAGTACTTC. Protein sequence: CASSAGTSGYEQYF.

The rearrangement uses TRBV19 and TRBJ1-5; weak D call: TRBD1 (6 bases). Germline V gene lookup returns CDR1 LNHDA and CDR2 SQIVND (reference sequence). The CDR3 has 15 amino acids. Deletions cut 5 bases from V and 7 bases from J, with 18 bases between. The DNA of the CDR3 is TGTGCCAGTAGTCCAAGGGGGGGGGCTGGGCAGCCCCAGCATTTT. Protein product: CASSPRGGAGQPQHF.

This clone was counted once. Here the CDR3 reads CASRTPSTGVTEAFF. The CDR3 DNA sequence: TGTGCCAGCAGGACCCCCTCGACAGGGGTCACTGAAGCTTTCTTT. The V call is TRBV6-1, the J call TRBJ1-1; TRBD1 matches 8 bases. The CDR3 contains 15 residues. Germline V lookup: CDR1 MNHNS, CDR2 SASEGT. The junction had 10 bases not matched to a gene; V was cut back by 6 bases and J by 4 bases.

J is TRBJ1-1 and V is TRBV6-5, with D tentatively TRBD1 (5 bases). Trimming took off 6 bases at V and 0 bases at J, with 14 bases between the two ends. Per germline, CDR1 MNHEY and CDR2 SVGAGI. CDR3 length equals 15 residues. This chain's CDR3 is CASSLTQGMNTEAFF. CDR3 sequence (DNA): TGTGCCAGCAGCCTAACCCAGGGAATGAACACTGAAGCTTTCTTT.

J is TRBJ1-5 and V is TRBV6-4; D unresolved. Germline lookup yields CDR1 MRHNA and CDR2 SNTAGT. V was trimmed by 5 bases and J by 4 bases, leaving 12 bases between them. The length of the CDR3 is 14 residues. CDR3 coding DNA: TGTGCCAGCAGTCCCCGCGAGGCAAATCAGCCCCAGCATTTT. It yields the protein CASSPREANQPQHF.

The chain has TRBV6-7 and TRBJ2-1, with 8 positions matching TRBD2. TRBV6-7 is an ORF, with its function uncertain. The CDR3 has 14 residues. V trimming: 6 bases; J trimming: 8 bases; junction bases outside the gene matches: 9. CDR3 DNA: TGTGCCAGCAGGCGCCGGGGGGGGCTCTATGAGCAGTTCTTC. Amino acids: CASRRRGGLYEQFF.

The gene calls are TRBV5-1 and TRBJ1-1; D unresolved. CDR3 length: 15 amino acids. Germline V gene data show CDR1 as SGHRS and CDR2 as YFSETQ. Deletions cut 0 bases from V and 6 bases from J, with 15 bases between. For the CDR3, the DNA is TGCGCCAGCAGCTTGGTACGGGTAACTAACTCTGAAGCTTTCTTT. Protein product: CASSLVRVTNSEAFF.

The rearrangement links TRBV19 to TRBJ1-6, with 7 positions matching TRBD1. Germline CDR1 reads LNHDA; CDR2 reads SQIVND (reference sequence). J was trimmed by 10 bases and V by 2 bases; bases with no gene match: 11. There are 16 residues in the CDR3. The chain's CDR3 is CASSIQGDRVQSPLHF. CDR3 DNA: TGTGCCAGTAGTATACAAGGAGACAGGGTTCAATCACCCCTCCACTTT. Variable domain in full (rest from reference TRBV19 and TRBJ1-6): DGGITQSPKYLFRKEGQNVTLSCEQNLNHDAMYWYRQDPGQGLRLIYYSQIVNDFQKGDIAEGYSVSREKKESFPLTVTSAQKNPTAFYLCASSIQGDRVQSPLHFGNGTRLTVT.

CDR3 protein: CASSIAQDDLGPLHF. CDR3 coding DNA: TGTGCCAGTAGTATAGCACAGGACGACTTGGGTCCCCTCCACTTT. The rearrangement joins TRBV19 to TRBJ1-6; D possibly corresponds to TRBD1 (5 bases). Trimming removed 1 base from V and 13 bases from J, with 17 bases in between. CDR1 is LNHDA, CDR2 SQIVND, per germline (reference sequence). The CDR3 totals 15 residues.

The rearrangement uses TRBV7-3 and TRBJ1-6, with a weak D call TRBD1 (6 bases). The CDR3 runs 21 residues. Trimming stripped 1 base from V and 1 base from J, with 23 bases between. Germline CDR1 is SGHTA and CDR2 is FQGTGA. CDR3 sequence reads: CASSLIDRPLNDRSYNSPLHF. The CDR3, as DNA: TGTGCCAGCAGCTTAATCGACAGGCCCCTAAACGACAGATCCTATAATTCACCCCTCCACTTT.

The rearrangement uses TRBV11-2 and TRBJ2-7; 9 positions match TRBD1. CDR3 length: 16 residues. The V gene's germline CDR1 is SGHAT and CDR2 FQNNGV. J lost 4 bases, V lost 5 bases, and 12 bases had no gene match. The CDR3, as DNA: TGTGCCAGCAGCCTCTTGCCGGGACAGGGATCTTACGAGCAGTACTTC. Protein: CASSLLPGQGSYEQYF.

The chain has TRBV10-3 and TRBJ2-1, with D hard to call. The CDR3 length is 12 residues. Germline CDR1 is ENHRY and CDR2 is SYGVKD. Trimming took off 10 bases at V and 5 bases at J, with 12 bases between the two ends. The CDR3, as DNA: TGTGCCACCCGACACGGAAACAATGAGCAGTTCTTC. This encodes CATRHGNNEQFF.

The chain employs TRBV29-1 and TRBJ1-1, with D unclear. V lost 0 bases, J lost 4 bases, and 15 bases lay in between. Germline lookup yields CDR1 SQVTM and CDR2 ANQGSEA. CDR3 length equals 15 residues. The CDR3 here is CSVEEWLSEGTEAFF. The CDR3 coding sequence is TGCAGCGTTGAAGAGTGGTTAAGTGAGGGCACTGAAGCTTTCTTT.

V usage is TRBV30 and J usage is TRBJ1-2, with 7 nucleotides matching TRBD1. This CDR3 has 13 residues. V gave up 2 bases and J gave up 5 bases; unmatched junction bases: 5. Germline V gene lookup returns CDR1 GTSNPN and CDR2 SVGIG (reference sequence). This chain's CDR3 is CAWSLTGSYGYTF. The CDR3, as DNA: TGTGCCTGGAGTTTGACAGGGTCGTATGGCTACACCTTC.

The V and J genes are TRBV2 and TRBJ2-1; D remains ambiguous. The germline CDR1 and CDR2 sequences are SNHLY and FYNNEI. V was trimmed by 5 bases and J by 4 bases, leaving 9 bases between them. The CDR3 contains 13 residues. The CDR3 DNA sequence: TGTGCCAGCAGTTTGGGCTCATACAATGAGCAGTTCTTC. Translating it yields CASSLGSYNEQFF.